Listed below are T cell receptor beta chains from one sample, sequenced in a study of spatial heterogeneity in lung cancer. TCRdb reanalysed the 5' RACE reads using MiXCR and keeps one entry per CDR3 protein. The sample shows about 94,000 distinct CDR3 sequences, just under 20% of them seen only once. The material sequenced was PBMCs, taken at follow-up. The receptor source for this set is a male donor with early-stage non-small cell lung cancer. CDR3s include the opening cysteine and the closing phenylalanine or tryptophan. D genes are given only for firm matches. Size is stated for part of the rows, as once, few or many counts, or as a class when the clone is expanded.

many TRBD1 TRBJ1-2 TRBV6-5 TGTGCCAGCAGCCCTGGAGTGGGACAGGGTTATGGCTACACCTTC CASSPGVGQGYGYTF
NA NA TRBJ2-3 TRBV27 TGTGCCAGCAGCCTTCAACAGCCTGGGGACGTTCGGGATACGCAGTATTTT CASSLQQPGDVRDTQYF
few NA TRBJ2-4 TRBV5-4 TGTGCCAGCAGCTTGGAACAGCAAAACATTCAGTACTTC CASSLEQQNIQYF
NA TRBD2 TRBJ2-5 TRBV24-1 TGTGCCACCAGTGATTTTTTACTAGCGGGAGCTCAAGAGACCCAGTACTTC CATSDFLLAGAQETQYF
NA TRBD1 TRBJ2-7 TRBV29-1 TGCAGCGTTGGCAAACAGGGGAAGACCTACGAGCAGTACTTC CSVGKQGKTYEQYF
few NA TRBJ2-5 TRBV18 TGTGCCAGCTCATCCACAGGGCTGCAACAAGAGACCCAGTACTTC CASSSTGLQQETQYF
few NA TRBJ2-3 TRBV20-1 TGCAGTGCTAGTCCGGGCCCAGATACGCAGTATTTT CSASPGPDTQYF
NA TRBD1 TRBJ2-3 TRBV30 TGTGCCTGGAGTTGGGACAGGGGGAGGGATACGCAGTATTTT CAWSWDRGRDTQYF
NA TRBD1 TRBJ1-1 TRBV7-6 TGTGCCAGCAGCTCAGGGGGTTGGGGCACTGAAGCTTTCTTT CASSSGGWGTEAFF
few TRBD1 TRBJ2-6 TRBV4-3 TGCGCCAGCAGTTGGGGACAGGCGAGCTCTGGGGCCAACGTCCTGACTTTC CASSWGQASSGANVLTF
few NA TRBJ2-3 TRBV7-3 TGTGCCAGCAGCCAACCAGCAGCAGATACGCAGTATTTT CASSQPAADTQYF
NA NA TRBJ2-1 TRBV4-2 TGTGCCAGCAGCCAAGTTGTCGGGAAGAGCTCCTACAATGAGCAGTTCTTC CASSQVVGKSSYNEQFF
NA NA TRBJ2-3 TRBV20-1 TGCAGTGGGCACATGGCCTTAGATACGCAGTATTTT CSGHMALDTQYF
few NA TRBJ1-2 TRBV20-1 TGCAGTGCCCCCTCCGCGGGGGCTAACTATGGCTACACCTTC CSAPSAGANYGYTF
NA NA TRBJ1-1 TRBV12-3/TRBV12-4 TGTGCCAGCAGTTTAGCCAGAACCTTGAACACTGAAGCTTTCTTT CASSLARTLNTEAFF
NA TRBD1 TRBJ2-3 TRBV7-6 TGTGCCAGCAGCCCGGGACAGGGGGTTGTCTCAGATACGCAGTATTTT CASSPGQGVVSDTQYF
NA NA TRBJ1-2 TRBV10-3 TGTGCCATCAGTGAGTCAGCAGGGAGAGGCTATGGCTACACCTTC CAISESAGRGYGYTF
NA TRBD1 TRBJ2-1 TRBV6-2/TRBV6-3 TGTGCCAGCAGTTGGGTATCAGGGGGAAATGAGCAGTTCTTC CASSWVSGGNEQFF
few TRBD2 TRBJ2-7 TRBV7-3 TGTGCCAGCAGCGTATCTAGCGGGAACTCCTACGAGCAGTACTTC CASSVSSGNSYEQYF
NA TRBD2 TRBJ2-7 TRBV5-1 TGCGCCAGCAGAGAGTATAGCGGGACCGGGTCCTACGAGCAGTACTTC CASREYSGTGSYEQYF
few NA TRBJ2-1 TRBV7-9 TGTGCCAGCAGCTTAGCGGGTGTATACAATGAGCAGTTCTTC CASSLAGVYNEQFF
NA TRBD2 TRBJ2-3 TRBV9 TGTGCCAGCAGCGTAGAGACTAGCGCCTCCACAGATACGCAGTATTTT CASSVETSASTDTQYF
NA NA TRBJ2-4 TRBV27 TGTGCCAGCAGTCTTGGGGATGGACGGACCAAAAACATTCAGTACTTC CASSLGDGRTKNIQYF
NA NA TRBJ1-4 TRBV27 TGTGCCAGCAGTCCCCGACAGGCCCCTAATGAAAAACTGTTTTTT CASSPRQAPNEKLFF
NA TRBD1 TRBJ2-3 TRBV5-1 TGCGCCAGCAGCTTGGACAGGGGGCAAAGCACAGATACGCAGTATTTT CASSLDRGQSTDTQYF
many NA TRBJ1-1 TRBV3-1 TGTGCCAGCAGCCAACAGGCTGAAGCTTTCTTT CASSQQAEAFF
NA NA TRBJ2-2 TRBV10-2 TGCGCCAGCAGCGACCAGGATAGGGCCGGGGAGCTGTTTTTT CASSDQDRAGELFF
few TRBD2 TRBJ2-7 TRBV20-1 TGCAGTGCTGGGACTAGTGGGATTTACGAGCAGTACTTC CSAGTSGIYEQYF
few TRBD1 TRBJ1-5 TRBV20-1 TGCAGTGCTTCACAGGGGGCTTCCGTTCAGCCCCAGCATTTT CSASQGASVQPQHF
few NA TRBJ1-1 TRBV13 TGTGCCAGCAGCCCCCGTGAAGGGACTGAAGCTTTCTTT CASSPREGTEAFF
NA TRBD1 TRBJ2-1 TRBV7-6 TGTGCCAGCAGCTTCGGGGACAGGAGCTCCTACAATGAGCAGTTCTTC CASSFGDRSSYNEQFF
few TRBD1 TRBJ1-1 TRBV20-1 TGCAGTGCTAGGAACAGGGGGAGCACTGAAGCTTTCTTT CSARNRGSTEAFF
many NA TRBJ2-7 TRBV4-2 TGTGCCAGCAGCCAAGAGAAACCCTACGAGCAGTACTTC CASSQEKPYEQYF
few NA TRBJ2-2 TRBV20-1 TGCAGTGCTAGCGCGGCGGGGATGAACACCGGGGAGCTGTTTTTT CSASAAGMNTGELFF
NA NA TRBJ1-1 TRBV12-3/TRBV12-4 TGTGCCAGCAGGCCCCCCCACACTGAAGCTTTCTTT CASRPPHTEAFF